The 22 T cell receptor beta chains reported below all come from one sample, sequenced in a study of prognosis after radiotherapy for stage I lung cancer. Template was genomic DNA; TCR beta CDR3 amplified in two multiplex PCR rounds. The first PCR round targeted every TRBV and TRBJ gene with specific primers. TCRdb reprocessed the multiplex PCR reads with MiXCR, giving one entry per CDR3 protein. The sample consists of approximately 20,000 distinct CDR3 sequences, about a quarter of them appearing once. The starting material was PBMCs, obtained before or after stereotactic body radiation therapy (not recorded which). The source of these receptors is a donor older than 45 with non-small cell lung cancer.

This clonotype is medium-sized in the sample. V and J are TRBV6-1 and TRBJ1-1; no firm D call. Germline V lookup: CDR1 MNHNS, CDR2 SASEGT. This CDR3 is built from 11 residues. Trimming removed 6 bases at V and 4 bases at J, with 6 bases between. CDR3 loop: CASRMGTEAFF. The CDR3, as DNA: TGTGCCAGCAGGATGGGCACTGAAGCTTTCTTT.

Concerning this clonotype: A much bigger clone sits one base away, suggesting this may be a read error. J is TRBJ2-1 and V is TRBV12-3 or TRBV12-4; possibly TRBD1 for D (5 bases). This CDR3 is 14 amino acids long. V was clipped by 7 bases and J by 8 bases, with 18 bases between them. The CDR3 protein is CASNLVFQGYEQFF. The CDR3 DNA sequence: TGTGCCAGCAACCTCGTTTTCCAGGGTTATGAGCAGTTCTTC.

This clonotype has ten or more counts. The gene calls are TRBV7-2 and TRBJ2-2, with 13 bases matching TRBD2. The CDR3 extends over 14 amino acids. Germline lookup yields CDR1 SGHTA and CDR2 FQGNSA. The junction had 5 bases not matched to a gene; V was cut back by 9 bases and J by 7 bases. DNA of the CDR3: TGTGCCAGTTCGGGACTAGCGGGAATCGGGGAGCTGTTTTTT. Translating it yields CASSGLAGIGELFF. Filled out from reference TRBV7-2 and TRBJ2-2, the complete variable domain reads GAGVSQSPSNKVTEKGKDVELRCDPISGHTALYWYRQSLGQGLEFLIYFQGNSAPDKSGLPSDRFSAERTGGSVSTLTIQRTQQEDSAVYLCASSGLAGIGELFFGEGSRLTVL.

This clonotype was counted ten times or more. This rearrangement joins TRBV9 to TRBJ2-1; 11 bases are a match to TRBD2. J was trimmed by 8 bases and V by 2 bases; bases with no gene match: 3. This CDR3 has 14 amino acids. Germline CDR1 and CDR2: SGDLS and YYNGEE. This CDR3 is CASSVGLAGDEQFF. In DNA form, the CDR3 reads TGTGCCAGCAGCGTTGGACTAGCGGGCGATGAGCAGTTCTTC.

This clonotype occurred many times. The V gene is TRBV20-1, the J gene TRBJ2-5; 16 bases are shared with TRBD2. J gave up 4 bases and V 2 bases, and 13 bases lay outside the gene matches. The CDR3 contains 19 residues. Per the germline V gene, CDR1 is DFQATT and CDR2 is SNEGSKA (reference sequence). The CDR3 nucleotides read TGCAGTGCTAGAAAGATACCGGGGACTAGCGGGAGGGCCGGAGAGACCCAGTACTTC. Translated, it gives CSARKIPGTSGRAGETQYF.

The sample holds many counts of this clonotype. Written as DNA, the CDR3 is TGTGCCAGCAGCCGGACTAGCCGACAAGAGACCCAGTACTTC. Amino acid sequence: CASSRTSRQETQYF. The V call is TRBV3-1, the J call TRBJ2-5; 8 bases map to TRBD2. After removal of 4 bases from V and 2 bases from J, the junction contained 3 bases not matched to a gene. Germline values: CDR1 LGHDT, CDR2 YNNKEL (reference sequence). The CDR3 is 14 amino acids.

This clonotype came up many times. The V gene is TRBV5-1, the J gene TRBJ2-2, with TRBD1 matching over 8 bases. The CDR3 extends over 16 amino acids. Germline values: CDR1 SGHRS, CDR2 YFSETQ. V lost 1 base, J lost 5 bases, and 7 bases stayed unmatched. Here the CDR3 reads CASSLRGTGVTGELFF. The CDR3 nucleotides read TGCGCCAGCAGCTTGCGGGGGACAGGCGTGACCGGGGAGCTGTTTTTT. The full variable domain, in which reference TRBV5-1 and TRBJ2-2 provide the parts outside the CDR3, is KAGVTQTPRYLIKTRGQQVTLSCSPISGHRSVSWYQQTPGQGLQFLFEYFSETQRNKGNFPGRFSGRQFSNSRSEMNVSTLELGDSALYLCASSLRGTGVTGELFFGEGSRLTVL.

V and J are TRBV6-5 and TRBJ2-2, with D perhaps being TRBD1 or TRBD2 (5 bases each). The V end lost 0 bases, the J end lost 10 bases, and 27 bases lay between the germline ends. CDR3 length equals 19 residues. Germline CDR1 MNHEY, CDR2 SVGAGI. CDR3 bases: TGTGCCAGCAGTTACTCGAAAGGGACCCTGCCTCTAGCACCGCCGGAGCTGTTTTTT. Its protein product is CASSYSKGTLPLAPPELFF.

Notes on this clonotype: At one end the junction does not follow the germline gene, possibly because of a read error. V usage is TRBV24-1 and J usage is TRBJ2-1, with TRBD2 identical over 7 bases. CDR1 KGHDR and CDR2 SFDVKD come from the germline V gene. The CDR3 contains 16 residues. CDR3 DNA: TGTGCTACCAGTGACAGCGGGGTGAGCTCCTACAATGAGCAGTTCTTC. Its protein is CATSDSGVSSYNEQFF.

This clonotype was counted ten times or more. This chain joins TRBV20-1 and TRBJ1-5, with 8 bases aligning to TRBD1. This CDR3 spans 13 amino acids. The V and J ends lost 3 bases and 3 bases, in that order; junction bases with no gene match: 1. Germline V gene data show CDR1 as DFQATT and CDR2 as SNEGSKA (reference sequence). CDR3 nucleotides: TGCAGTGCTAGGGACAGGGACAATCAGCCCCAGCATTTT. It is translated as CSARDRDNQPQHF.

This clonotype was observed many times. The rearrangement joins TRBV7-9 to TRBJ2-1; TRBD2 matches 13 bases. The germline gives CDR1 SEHNR, CDR2 FQNEAQ (reference sequence). V lost 1 base and J lost 9; bases outside the gene matches: 6. This CDR3 is 16 amino acids long. CDR3 protein: CASSLVGTSGTVEQFF. For the CDR3, the DNA is TGTGCCAGCAGCTTAGTTGGGACTAGCGGGACAGTTGAGCAGTTCTTC.

This clonotype was recorded many times. The V gene is TRBV6-1, the J gene TRBJ2-7; 8 positions match TRBD2. Germline trimming cut 4 bases from V and 1 base from J; bases unmatched to any gene: 3. The germline CDR1 and CDR2 sequences are MNHNS and SASEGT. There are 14 residues in the CDR3. The CDR3 here is CASSAQRESYEQYF. As DNA, the CDR3 is TGTGCCAGCAGTGCCCAGCGGGAGTCCTACGAGCAGTACTTC.

Only a few counts were recorded for this clonotype. Since a much larger clone is just one base distant, this may be a read error. This rearrangement joins TRBV29-1 to TRBJ1-5; D unresolved. The CDR3 runs to 12 residues. V lost 5 bases to trimming and J lost 7 bases, with 12 bases between them. The germline V gene encodes CDR1 SQVTM and CDR2 ANQGSEA. CDR3 protein: CSVPVSGQPQHF. The CDR3 DNA is TGCAGCGTTCCGGTGTCTGGACAGCCCCAGCATTTT.

This clonotype was found many times. The V call is TRBV9, the J call TRBJ2-7; 9 bases match TRBD1. V shed 0 bases and J 6 bases; nucleotides not matched to a gene: 16. This CDR3 comprises 18 residues. The V gene's germline CDR1 is SGDLS and CDR2 YYNGEE. The CDR3 here is CASSVAENIRTGASEQYF. The CDR3 region has the DNA TGTGCCAGCAGCGTAGCTGAGAATATTCGGACAGGGGCATCCGAGCAGTACTTC.

This clonotype has a count of ten or more. V is TRBV19 and J is TRBJ1-5; D is uncertain. The V end lost 6 bases, the J end lost 3 bases, and 18 bases lay between the germline ends. The V gene's germline CDR1 is LNHDA and CDR2 SQIVND (reference sequence). The CDR3 consists of 16 residues. The CDR3 region has the DNA TGTGCCAGTAGGACGTATCTGGGGTTTGCCAATCAGCCCCAGCATTTT. Translation gives CASRTYLGFANQPQHF.

This clonotype was observed many times. The CDR3 DNA is TGTGCCAGCAGTGAAGATGCAGGGTCGGCGGAGACCCAGTACTTC. Its protein is CASSEDAGSAETQYF. V usage is TRBV6-2 or TRBV6-3 and J usage is TRBJ2-5; maybe TRBD1 (5 bases). Trimming shortened V by 5 bases and J by 5 bases, and 18 bases separated the two germline ends. The CDR3 is made up of 15 amino acids. Germline V gene sequence: CDR1 MNHEY, CDR2 SVGEGT.

The J gene is TRBJ2-7, the V gene TRBV6-4, with D possibly TRBD2 on 5 matching bases. The germline V gene has CDR1 MRHNA and CDR2 SNTAGT. The V gene lost 5 bases and the J gene lost 6 bases, with 17 bases spanning the gap. The CDR3 runs 14 residues. CDR3: CASSHLMTNSEQYF. The DNA for the CDR3 is TGTGCCAGCAGTCATCTAATGACTAATAGCGAGCAGTACTTC.

This clonotype was counted at least ten times. The chain has TRBV20-1 and TRBJ2-3; D gene ambiguous. With 3 bases removed from V and 3 bases from J, the gap between germline ends came to 1 base. Per the germline V gene, CDR1 is DFQATT and CDR2 is SNEGSKA (reference sequence). The CDR3 loop spans 10 amino acids. Here the CDR3 reads CSASTDTQYF. Written as DNA, the CDR3 is TGCAGTGCTAGTACAGATACGCAGTATTTT.

Worth noting for this clonotype: At one end, the junction sequence differs from germline, possibly due to a read error. The chain is built from TRBV7-9 and TRBJ1-2; D is unresolved. The CDR3 sequence is 14 residues long. The germline CDR1 and CDR2 sequences are SEHNR and FQNEAQ (reference sequence). CDR3 region: CASSLIDMGYGYTF. The CDR3 DNA is TGTGCCAGCAGCTTAATTGACATGGGCTATGGCTACACATTC.

There are many counts of this clonotype. The chain joins TRBV6-5 to TRBJ2-7, with D perhaps matching TRBD2 (6 bases). V shed 0 bases and J shed 0 bases, with 6 bases lying between them. Germline V lookup: CDR1 MNHEY, CDR2 SVGAGI. This CDR3 region has 14 residues. CDR3 protein: CASSYSGSSYEQYF. Here the CDR3 DNA reads TGTGCCAGCAGTTACTCCGGGAGCTCCTACGAGCAGTACTTC.

At least ten counts were recorded for this clonotype. The chain recombines TRBV5-1 with TRBJ2-2; D possibly corresponds to TRBD1 (6 bases). Germline CDR1 SGHRS, CDR2 YFSETQ. V gave up 0 bases and J gave up 1 base, with 10 bases separating them. This CDR3 comprises 16 residues. The CDR3 DNA sequence: TGCGCCAGCAGCTTGGAGGGGGTGGAGAACACCGGGGAGCTGTTTTTT. As protein: CASSLEGVENTGELFF.

A note on this clonotype: A far larger clone lies a single base away; this is likely a read error. The chain carries TRBV3-1 and TRBJ2-7; D is unresolved. Germline V gene data show CDR1 as LGHDT and CDR2 as YNNKEL (reference sequence). Trimming cost V 0 bases and J 7 bases, with 13 bases left between them. The CDR3 extends over 14 amino acids. CDR3 sequence (DNA): TGTGCCAGCAGCCAAGAGTCGATCTGGTATGAGCAGTACTTC. This encodes CASSQESIWYEQYF.